Presented here are 32 T cell receptor beta chains from one specimen sequenced in a study of tumor-infiltrating lymphocytes in primary liver carcinoma. TCR beta cDNA was made from 500 ng total RNA with a constant-region primer. Slightly modified ARM-PCR served as the procedure for the TCR beta libraries. These libraries came from three rounds of nested multiplex PCR. Researchers ran the first two PCR rounds for approximately 10 cycles each with TRBV1-TRBV30 forward primers and a C-beta reverse primer. TCRdb reanalysed the multiplex PCR reads using MiXCR and keeps one entry per CDR3 protein. The sample yields 60,000 or so distinct CDR3 sequences, 65% to 80% seen once. From 20-30 mg of unsorted bulk tissue, DNA and RNA were co-extracted together. The specimen sequenced was liver tumor tissue from sampling region 2. Subset in this sample: tumor region T2, inferior pole. All receptors come from a man aged 35 to 55 with primary liver carcinoma and hepatitis B virus infection.

In its sample, this clonotype was seen a few times. V and J are TRBV6-6 and TRBJ2-7; perhaps TRBD2 as D (6 bases). This CDR3 is built from 12 residues. Germline V gene sequence: CDR1 MNHNY, CDR2 SVGAGI (reference sequence). Trimming cost V 6 bases and J 6 bases, with 12 bases left between them. The DNA for the CDR3 is TGTGCCAGCAGCACCGGAGCGGGCGAGCAGTACTTC. As protein: CASSTGAGEQYF.

This clonotype was recorded many times. This chain joins TRBV6-1 and TRBJ2-1; TRBD2 agrees at 11 bases. V shed 7 bases and J 5 bases; nucleotides not matched to a gene: 10. The length of the CDR3 is 16 residues. Per the germline V gene, CDR1 is MNHNS and CDR2 is SASEGT. CDR3 in DNA: TGTGCCAGCATCCCTTGGGGGACTAGCGGAAACAATGAGCAGTTCTTC. Its translation: CASIPWGTSGNNEQFF.

The sample holds many counts of this clonotype. The chain couples TRBV2 to TRBJ1-1; D gene unclear. The CDR3 length is 13 residues. Germline V gene sequence: CDR1 SNHLY, CDR2 FYNNEI. V was clipped by 3 bases and J by 4 bases, with 9 bases between them. The CDR3 bases are TGTGCCAGCAGTGAGAATGGGGTCACTGAAGCTTTCTTT. This encodes CASSENGVTEAFF.

On this clonotype: The germline gene is not matched at one end of the junction; a read error may be the cause. The CDR3 sequence is CASSFGGSYEQYF. CDR3 DNA: TGTGCCAGCAGTTTTGGGGGATCCTATGAGCAGTACTTC. This chain connects TRBV12-3 or TRBV12-4 to TRBJ2-7, with D perhaps matching TRBD1 or TRBD2 (5 bases each). The CDR3 extends over 13 amino acids.

This chain links TRBV6-5 with TRBJ2-5; possible D gene TRBD1, 6 bases. V lost 6 bases and J lost 4, with 12 bases in between. This CDR3 is built from 13 residues. Germline V lookup: CDR1 MNHEY, CDR2 SVGAGI. CDR3 protein: CASSRRGRETQYF. CDR3 sequence (DNA): TGTGCCAGCAGCCGCAGGGGAAGAGAGACCCAGTACTTC.

This clonotype was detected only once. One junction end does not reproduce the germline sequence, and a read error may be involved. The gene calls are TRBV6-2 or TRBV6-3 and TRBJ2-7; perhaps TRBD1 as D (6 bases). There are 15 residues in the CDR3. Germline loops: CDR1 MNHEY, CDR2 SVGEGT. Here the CDR3 DNA reads TGTGCCGGCAGTTACTCGAGGACAGTAGCCTACGAGCAGTACTTC. Residues: CAGSYSRTVAYEQYF.

This clonotype was seen many times. The chain couples TRBV28 to TRBJ2-7; the D gene is possibly TRBD1 (6 bases). Germline CDR1 MDHEN, CDR2 SYDVKM. Between the trimmed V and J ends, which lost 3 bases and 3 bases, there was a span of 15 bases. This CDR3 region has 15 residues. CDR3 protein: CASSFLGQAFYEQYF. CDR3 nucleotides: TGTGCCAGCAGTTTCTTGGGACAAGCCTTCTACGAGCAGTACTTC.

This sequence joins TRBV29-1 and TRBJ1-1; D not certain. V lost 0 bases to trimming and J lost 4 bases, with 12 bases between them. CDR3 size: 14 residues. Germline V gene data show CDR1 as SQVTM and CDR2 as ANQGSEA. The CDR3 is CSVEDEVLGTEAFF. In DNA, the CDR3 is TGCAGCGTTGAAGATGAAGTCTTGGGCACTGAAGCTTTCTTT.

A word on this clonotype: One junction end disagrees with the germline gene, perhaps due to a read error. The V gene is TRBV4-1, the J gene TRBJ2-7; 9 bases fit TRBD2. The CDR3 consists of 17 residues. Germline CDR1 MGHRA, CDR2 YSYEKL. CDR3 in amino acids: CASSHRTSAQGAYEQYF. CDR3 DNA sequence: TGCGCCAGCAGCCATCGGACTAGCGCCCAAGGGGCCTACGAACAGTACTTC.

As for this clonotype: A read error may account for a junction end that differs from germline. The chain is built from TRBV4-1 and TRBJ1-1; D gene unclear. The CDR3 contains 13 residues. CDR1 and CDR2 (germline): MGHRA, YSYEKL. Here the CDR3 DNA reads TGCGCCAGTAGCCATCCACTGAACGCTGAAGCTTTCTTT. This sequence encodes CASSHPLNAEAFF.

Comments on this clonotype: A junction boundary mismatches the germline segment, possibly from a read error. V usage is TRBV29-1 and J usage is TRBJ2-5, with D possibly being TRBD1 or TRBD2 (5 bases each). CDR1 and CDR2 (germline): SQVTM, ANQGSEA. The CDR3 consists of 11 residues. Written as DNA, the CDR3 is TGCAGCGTGGGGGTGGGGGTGTCCAAGTATTTC. It specifies CSVGVGVSKYF.

This clonotype was observed a single time. This likely comes from a read error, as the CDR3 has no conserved phenylalanine or tryptophan at its end. This chain links TRBV29-1 with TRBJ1-1; 8 bases match TRBD1. The CDR3 contains 12 residues. V shed 7 bases, J shed 5 bases, and the junction held 6 bases outside the gene matches. Germline CDR1 is SQVTM and CDR2 is ANQGSEA. The CDR3 protein is CSAGTGMTEAFL. In DNA form, the CDR3 reads TGCAGCGCGGGGACAGGCATGACTGAAGCTTTCTTG.

With regard to this clonotype: Relative to the germline gene, one junction end is altered; a read error may explain this. The J gene is TRBJ2-7, the V gene TRBV6-1; D might be TRBD2 (5 bases). The CDR3 has 16 amino acids. In germline, CDR1 is MNHNS, CDR2 SASEGT. CDR3 sequence reads: CASRASVVGSSYERHF. The CDR3 DNA reads as TGTGCCAGCAGGGCAAGTGTCGTAGGGAGCTCCTACGAGCGGCACTTC.

As to this clonotype: A much larger clonotype is one base distant, so this may be a read error. Likely a read error: the CDR3 ends without its conserved phenylalanine or tryptophan. The chain carries TRBV4-2 and TRBJ1-2; D might be TRBD1 (5 bases). CDR1 and CDR2 from the germline V gene are LGHNA and YNFKEQ. V gave up 0 bases and J gave up 8 bases, with 13 bases separating them. CDR3 size: 14 residues. The DNA for the CDR3 is TGTGCCAGCAGCCAAGATCGAACAGGCTGGGGCTACACCTGC. Protein: CASSQDRTGWGYTC.

Notes on this clonotype: This may be a read error, as it is one base from a much larger clone. CDR3 residues: CASSLGAPIGETQYF. In DNA, the CDR3 is TGTGCCAGCAGCTTAGGAGCGCCGATTGGGGAGACCCAGTACTTC. This chain connects TRBV7-9 to TRBJ2-5; D is ambiguous. Germline lookup yields CDR1 SEHNR and CDR2 FQNEAQ (reference sequence). The CDR3 loop spans 15 amino acids. With 1 base removed from V and 5 bases from J, the gap between germline ends came to 14 bases. The whole variable domain, remainder taken from reference TRBV7-9 and TRBJ2-5, is DTGVSQNPRHKITKRGQNVTFRCDPISEHNRLYWYRQTLGQGPEFLTYFQNEAQLEKSRLLSDRFSAERPKGSFSTLEIQRTEQGDSAMYLCASSLGAPIGETQYFGPGTRLLVL.

Details on this clonotype: The junction departs from germline at one end; a sequencing error may be responsible. The rearrangement joins TRBV29-1 to TRBJ2-2; TRBD1 might be the D (5 bases). The V gene's germline CDR1 is SQVTM and CDR2 ANQGSEA. The CDR3 consists of 15 residues. CDR3 nucleotide sequence: TGCAACGTTGTAGGACAAGGGGATCACACCGGGGAGCTGTTTTTT. Encoded protein: CNVVGQGDHTGELFF.

For this clonotype: Since the CDR3 does not end with the conserved phenylalanine or tryptophan, this likely comes from a read error. No DNA is shown, since the ends of the CDR3 on it are uncertain; the CDR3 is the one TCRdb lists. This chain links TRBV11-2 with TRBJ2-3. Per the germline V gene, CDR1 is SGHAT and CDR2 is FQNNGV. Including both end residues, the CDR3 is 13 amino acids long. CDR3 amino acids: CASSLISTDTQCL.

V and J are TRBV6-1 and TRBJ2-3; possible D gene TRBD2, 6 bases. Trimming took 7 bases from V and 7 from J, leaving 18 bases between them. Germline loops: CDR1 MNHNS, CDR2 SASEGT. The CDR3 has 14 residues. CDR3 nucleotide sequence: TGTGCCAGCACTGGCGGGACCTTCATATATACGCAGTATTTT. Translating it yields CASTGGTFIYTQYF.

This clonotype was seen more than once but under ten times. An end of the junction does not agree with germline; a read error may underlie this. This chain connects TRBV20-1 to TRBJ2-3; 11 positions agree with TRBD2. The CDR3 runs to 11 residues. Germline V gene sequence: CDR1 DFQATT, CDR2 SNEGSKA (reference sequence). DNA of the CDR3: TGCAGTGCTAGAGCCGGGACTAGCGGAAATTTT. Residues: CSARAGTSGNF.

Regarding this clonotype: Its ends do not fully match the called genes, so a read error is possible. V is TRBV7-8 and J is TRBJ1-3; D gene uncertain. CDR1 is SGHVS, CDR2 FQNEAQ, per germline. The CDR3 has 15 amino acids. The CDR3, as DNA: TGTGCCAGCAGAAACGACACGTACTCTGGAAACACCGTATATTTT. Translated: CASRNDTYSGNTVYF.

The rearrangement uses TRBV4-1 and TRBJ2-7; 10 bases are a match to TRBD1. V shed 1 base, J shed 3 bases, and the junction held 9 bases outside the gene matches. Germline V CDR1 and CDR2: MGHRA, YSYEKL. This CDR3 is 17 amino acids long. The CDR3, as DNA: TGCGCCAGCAGCCAAGGCGTGGGGACAGGGGTCTTCTACGAGCAGTACTTC. Protein sequence: CASSQGVGTGVFYEQYF.

This clonotype was observed many times. The genes are TRBV5-1 and TRBJ2-3; D gene unclear. V lost 0 bases and J lost 3, with 2 bases in between. The CDR3 consists of 12 residues. Germline lookup yields CDR1 SGHRS and CDR2 YFSETQ. CDR3 nucleotides: TGCGCCAGCAGCTTGGCTACAGATACGCAGTATTTT. Amino acids: CASSLATDTQYF. Using reference TRBV5-1 and TRBJ2-3 for the parts outside the CDR3, the full variable domain is KAGVTQTPRYLIKTRGQQVTLSCSPISGHRSVSWYQQTPGQGLQFLFEYFSETQRNKGNFPGRFSGRQFSNSRSEMNVSTLELGDSALYLCASSLATDTQYFGPGTRLTVL.

Comments on this clonotype: Since the CDR3 does not end with the conserved phenylalanine or tryptophan, this likely comes from a read error. The rearrangement links TRBV12-3 or TRBV12-4 to TRBJ2-1; TRBD2 aligns across 10 bases. This CDR3 has 15 amino acids. The CDR3 loop reads CASSLQAGGPHGQFV. The CDR3 bases are TGTGCCAGTAGTTTACAAGCGGGAGGGCCCCATGGGCAGTTCGTC.

A note on this clonotype: Because it lacks the conserved phenylalanine or tryptophan at the end, this CDR3 is likely a read error. The genes are TRBV29-1 and TRBJ2-2; a possible D gene is TRBD1 (6 bases). Trimming pared 7 bases from V and 0 bases from J, leaving 12 bases between. Germline V gene lookup returns CDR1 SQVTM and CDR2 ANQGSEA. This CDR3 has 14 residues. CDR3 sequence reads: CSALEGANTGELFL. The CDR3 bases are TGCAGCGCCTTAGAGGGGGCGAACACCGGGGAGCTGTTTCTT.

This clonotype was observed many times. This chain connects TRBV5-1 to TRBJ2-7; TRBD1 matches 12 bases. CDR1 is SGHRS, CDR2 YFSETQ, per germline. The trim removed 4 bases at V and 3 bases at J, leaving 20 bases unmatched. This CDR3 is built from 20 residues. CDR3 loop: CASSVGQGAGIAGGIYEQYF. In DNA form, the CDR3 reads TGCGCCAGCAGCGTGGGACAGGGGGCAGGGATAGCGGGAGGAATCTACGAGCAGTACTTC.

This clonotype was picked up a small number of times. V gene TRBV6-5 combines with J gene TRBJ1-4; no firm D call. V lost 6 bases, J lost 0 bases, and 11 bases lay in between. The CDR3 runs 15 residues. CDR1 and CDR2 from the germline V gene are MNHEY and SVGAGI. CDR3 in amino acids: CASREGRATNEKLFF. CDR3 sequence (DNA): TGTGCCAGCAGAGAGGGAAGAGCAACTAATGAAAAACTGTTTTTT.

Remarks on this clonotype: The conserved phenylalanine or tryptophan normally closing the CDR3 is absent here, so this likely arose from a read error. This rearrangement joins TRBV4-3 to TRBJ1-5; D gene unclear. The J call may be wrong; the DNA end is better matched by TRBJ2-3. This CDR3 contains 13 residues. Germline CDR1 and CDR2: LGHNA and YSLEER. CDR3 region: CVSSQEVHQPQYL. As DNA, the CDR3 is TGCGTCAGCAGCCAAGAAGTACATCAGCCCCAGTATTTA.

In its sample, this clonotype was seen a few times. This chain uses TRBV4-1 with TRBJ2-1; TRBD2 is a possible D gene (6 bases). The ends were cut back, 1 base at V and 5 bases at J, with 12 bases in the middle. The CDR3 is 15 amino acids. From germline, CDR1 is MGHRA and CDR2 YSYEKL. CDR3 coding DNA: TGCGCCAGCAGCCAAGGAGGGACTGACCACAATGAGCAGTTCTTC. It encodes CASSQGGTDHNEQFF.

As for this clonotype: A read error may account for a junction end that differs from germline. The rearrangement uses TRBV11-2 and TRBJ1-2, with D hard to call. In germline, CDR1 is SGHAT, CDR2 FQNNGV. CDR3 length: 13 amino acids. Here the CDR3 reads CASSFPRNYGYTF. CDR3 sequence (DNA): TGTGCCAGCAGCTTCCCAAGAAACTATGGCTACACCTTT.

This clonotype was detected many times. The chain recombines TRBV6-1 with TRBJ1-2; D unclear. The germline gives CDR1 MNHNS, CDR2 SASEGT. The CDR3 totals 14 residues. V was cut by 6 bases and J by 4 bases, with 15 bases left in between. The CDR3 loop is CASRPQIQSYGYTF. In DNA, the CDR3 is TGTGCCAGCAGGCCACAGATCCAAAGCTATGGCTACACCTTC.

This clonotype was seen just once. The CDR3 reads CASSQWAVAAQFF. CDR3 nucleotide sequence: TGTGCCAGCAGCCAGTGGGCTGTGGCGGCCCAATTCTTC. The chain combines TRBV5-4 with TRBJ2-1; no definite D call. With 4 bases removed from V and 16 bases from J, the gap between germline ends came to 21 bases. The germline V gene encodes CDR1 SGHNT and CDR2 YYREEE (reference sequence). The CDR3 is made up of 13 amino acids.

As concerns this clonotype: The CDR3 end shows no conserved phenylalanine or tryptophan, and so a read error is likely. The chain has TRBV6-6 and TRBJ2-7, with 9 bases fitting TRBD2. There are 14 residues in the CDR3. Germline loops: CDR1 MNHNY, CDR2 SVGAGI (reference sequence). The CDR3, as DNA: TGTGCAAGCAGAAAAGGACTAGCGATAGGCGAGCAGTACCTC. Translated, it gives CASRKGLAIGEQYL.